The 19 T cell receptor beta chains given below trace back to one sample, sequenced in a study of T cell responses to AZD1222 COVID-19 vaccine. TCRdb's table, derived via immunoSEQ multiplex PCR, lists solely in-frame clones and lacks some. The table shows over 150,000 clones, with about nine tenths occurring only once. The sample in question was peripheral blood, obtained on day 0 of AZD1222 vaccination. The receptor set was obtained from an adult in good health.

The chain combines TRBV11-2 with TRBJ1-5; 9 bases fit TRBD1. J was trimmed by 3 bases and V by 3 bases; bases with no gene match: 3. This CDR3 has 15 residues. Per germline, CDR1 SGHAT and CDR2 FQNNGV. The CDR3 DNA is TGTGCCAGCAGCTTCGGACAGGGGTACAATCAGCCCCAGCATTTT. This sequence encodes CASSFGQGYNQPQHF.

V gene TRBV11-1 combines with J gene TRBJ1-1, with a tentative D call TRBD1 (6 bases). Deletions cut 3 bases from V and 5 bases from J, with 16 bases between. CDR1 SGHAT and CDR2 FQDESV come from the germline V gene (reference sequence). The CDR3 is 15 residues long. CDR3 region: CASSFLAGQQTEAFF. CDR3 nucleotides: TGTGCCAGCAGCTTCCTTGCGGGACAACAGACTGAAGCTTTCTTT.

This chain uses TRBV9 with TRBJ1-3; TRBD1 matches at 7 bases. V lost 2 bases, J lost 3 bases, and 14 bases stayed unmatched. The CDR3 runs to 18 residues. The germline V gene encodes CDR1 SGDLS and CDR2 YYNGEE. The CDR3 here is CASSVLRDSLSGGNTIYF. CDR3 DNA: TGTGCCAGCAGCGTTCTCCGGGACAGCCTTTCGGGTGGAAACACCATATATTTT.

The chain carries TRBV6-2 or TRBV6-3 and TRBJ2-4; tentatively, D is TRBD2 (5 bases). V lost 4 bases and J lost 0, with 19 bases in between. This CDR3 spans 18 amino acids. The germline CDR1 and CDR2 sequences are MNHEY and SVGEGT. The CDR3 spells CASSLTPQTIIAKNIQYF. The CDR3 coding sequence is TGTGCCAGCAGTTTAACGCCACAGACTATCATAGCCAAAAACATTCAGTACTTC.

The J gene is TRBJ1-5, the V gene TRBV4-1; 10 bases line up with TRBD1. After removal of 4 bases from V and 4 bases from J, the junction contained 4 bases not matched to a gene. The CDR3 is 15 residues long. In germline, CDR1 is MGHRA, CDR2 YSYEKL. CDR3 bases: TGCGCCAGCAGCCCCTGGGGACAGGGGAATCAGCCCCAGCATTTT. It codes for CASSPWGQGNQPQHF.

This chain connects TRBV16 to TRBJ1-1; D is perhaps TRBD1 (5 bases). CDR1 and CDR2 from the germline V gene are KGHSY and FQNENV. The CDR3 length is 13 residues. Trimming pared 4 bases from V and 6 bases from J, leaving 12 bases between. This chain's CDR3 is CASSPGGYSEAFF. The CDR3 DNA is TGTGCCAGCAGCCCTGGGGGATATTCTGAAGCTTTCTTT.

The chain combines TRBV3-1 (or the pseudogene TRBV3-2) with TRBJ1-5; D call uncertain. This CDR3 comprises 12 residues. Germline values: CDR1 LGHDT, CDR2 YNNKEL (reference sequence). V was trimmed by 0 bases and J by 7 bases, leaving 4 bases between them. CDR3 in amino acids: CASSQEDQPQHF. CDR3 sequence (DNA): TGTGCCAGCAGCCAAGAAGACCAGCCCCAGCATTTT.

This chain links TRBV6-5 with TRBJ1-3; 9 bases fit TRBD1. V trimming: 4 bases; J trimming: 0 bases; junction bases outside the gene matches: 4. The length of the CDR3 is 16 residues. Germline loops: CDR1 MNHEY, CDR2 SVGAGI. The CDR3 loop reads CASSWTGADSGNTIYF. CDR3 sequence (DNA): TGTGCCAGCAGTTGGACAGGGGCTGACTCTGGAAACACCATATATTTT.

In this sample, this clone turned up once. The V gene is TRBV3-1 (or the pseudogene TRBV3-2), the J gene TRBJ2-1; D may be TRBD1 or TRBD2 (5 bases each). CDR3 length equals 14 residues. Germline V gives CDR1 LGHDT, CDR2 YNNKEL (reference sequence). Trimming stripped 4 bases from V and 7 bases from J, with 14 bases between. CDR3 nucleotide sequence: TGTGCCAGCAGCCCGAGGACATCGGGAAATGAGCAGTTCTTC. It codes for CASSPRTSGNEQFF.

The chain carries TRBV27 and TRBJ2-1; D possibly matches TRBD1 or TRBD2 (5 bases each). CDR3 length: 14 amino acids. Between the trimmed V and J ends, which lost 6 bases and 7 bases, there was a span of 16 bases. CDR1 is MNHEY, CDR2 SMNVEV, per germline (reference sequence). DNA of the CDR3: TGTGCCAGCAGGTACGGGACGGACAATAATGAGCAGTTCTTC. Its protein product is CASRYGTDNNEQFF.

The chain combines TRBV11-2 with TRBJ1-1; perhaps TRBD1 as D (5 bases). The CDR3 extends over 13 amino acids. The V gene's germline CDR1 is SGHAT and CDR2 FQNNGV. V was pared by 4 bases and J by 1 base, with 7 bases between. The chain's CDR3 is CASSSGQNTEAFF. CDR3 DNA: TGTGCCAGCAGCTCGGGGCAGAACACTGAAGCTTTCTTT.

The chain carries TRBV11-3 and TRBJ2-1, with D possibly TRBD2 on 6 matching bases. Deletions cut 5 bases from V and 8 bases from J, with 16 bases between. Germline CDR1 is SGHNT and CDR2 is YENEEA. This CDR3 has 14 residues. CDR3 bases: TGTGCCAGCAGCCGGGGGAACTTGTTGCATGAGCAGTTCTTC. It yields the protein CASSRGNLLHEQFF.

CDR3 sequence: CASSHQVQGSSGNTIYF. CDR3 bases: TGCGCCAGCAGCCACCAAGTTCAGGGGTCCTCTGGAAACACCATATATTTT. The chain has TRBV4-1 and TRBJ1-3; tentatively, D is TRBD1 (6 bases). This CDR3 spans 17 amino acids. Germline V gene sequence: CDR1 MGHRA, CDR2 YSYEKL. V lost 3 bases and J lost 0, with 15 bases in between.

This chain links TRBV2 with TRBJ1-6; D may be TRBD1 (5 bases). CDR1 is SNHLY, CDR2 FYNNEI, per germline. The CDR3 has 12 amino acids. The germline V and J ends were trimmed by 5 bases and 13 bases, with 12 bases remaining between them. The CDR3 loop reads CASSSIQGPLHF. The CDR3 nucleotides are TGTGCCAGCAGTTCGATTCAGGGTCCCCTCCACTTT.

The chain is built from TRBV7-8 and TRBJ1-2; TRBD1 agrees at 7 bases. Germline CDR1 reads SGHVS; CDR2 reads FQNEAQ. The CDR3 contains 15 residues. Unmatched junction bases numbered 6, after V lost 1 base and J lost 4 bases. CDR3: CASSLGTGNFYGYTF. In DNA, the CDR3 is TGTGCCAGCAGCTTAGGGACAGGAAACTTCTATGGCTACACCTTC.

The gene calls are TRBV9 and TRBJ1-6; D gene uncertain. V lost 0 bases to trimming and J lost 7 bases, with 8 bases between them. The CDR3 loop spans 14 amino acids. Germline V CDR1 and CDR2: SGDLS, YYNGEE. CDR3 residues: CASSVGWGNSPLHF. CDR3 nucleotides: TGTGCCAGCAGCGTAGGTTGGGGAAATTCACCCCTCCACTTT.

The chain recombines TRBV24-1 with TRBJ1-1; D might be TRBD1 (5 bases). Looked up from germline, CDR1 is KGHDR and CDR2 is SFDVKD. V dropped 1 base and J dropped 1 base, with 9 bases sitting between them. The CDR3 loop spans 15 amino acids. CDR3 loop: CATSDLSTGNTEAFF. The CDR3 nucleotides are TGTGCCACCAGTGATTTATCAACAGGGAACACTGAAGCTTTCTTT.

The V call is TRBV3-1 (or the pseudogene TRBV3-2), the J call TRBJ2-1, with 11 nucleotides matching TRBD2. V shed 3 bases, J shed 9 bases, and the junction held 7 bases outside the gene matches. This CDR3 comprises 15 residues. The germline CDR1 and CDR2 sequences are LGHDT and YNNKEL (reference sequence). The CDR3 sequence is CASSQFSGGAAEQFF. The DNA of the CDR3 is TGTGCCAGCAGCCAGTTTAGCGGGGGGGCCGCTGAGCAGTTCTTC.

The CDR3, as DNA: TGTGCCAGCAGCTTAGAGGAACGGGGGGTGGGTCCAGATACGCAGTATTTT. Amino acids: CASSLEERGVGPDTQYF. The chain couples TRBV7-6 to TRBJ2-3; 7 nucleotides line up with TRBD2. The CDR3 is made up of 17 amino acids. The ends lost 1 base at V and 4 bases at J; junction bases unmatched: 11. Germline loops: CDR1 SGHVS, CDR2 FNYEAQ.